This T cell receptor beta chain was found in a study of blood T cell repertoires in COVID-19. Study as a whole: Samples came from the United States, Italy and Spain, spanning acute and convalescent COVID-19. The analysed material was cDNA or gDNA that came from T cells, B-cell-depleted T cells, or PBMCs.

Per the study methods: Reference gene primer amplification in the assay estimated nucleated cell counts. Clones were sequenced by immunoSEQ multiplex PCR, and TCRdb holds only the in-frame ones, with some missing. The D gene and trimming were derived from the DNA, and the V and J assignments and clone size from that table. The table lists roughly 170,000 clones, around nine tenths of them singletons, with 0.7% to 0.9% in the top ten. The clonotype originates from a woman younger than 35 who had recovered from COVID-19. The sample consisted of peripheral blood.

The CDR3 nucleotides read TGCAGCGTTGGCCCAGGGTGTGAGAACAATCAGCCCCAGCATTTT. Its protein is CSVGPGCENNQPQHF. The chain has TRBV29-1 and TRBJ1-5, with D possibly TRBD1 on 5 matching bases. Per the germline V gene, CDR1 is SQVTM and CDR2 is ANQGSEA. With 4 bases removed from V and 3 bases from J, the gap between germline ends came to 16 bases. The CDR3 runs 15 residues. The full variable domain, with the rest looked up from reference TRBV29-1 and TRBJ1-5, is SAVISQKPSRDICQRGTSLTIQCQVDSQVTMMFWYRQQPGQSLTLIATANQGSEATYESGFVIDKFPISRPNLTFSTLTVSNMSPEDSSIYLCSVGPGCENNQPQHFGDGTRLSIL.